What follows are 8 T cell receptor beta chains derived from one specimen sequenced in a study of blood T cells in healthy people across ages (dated by TCRdb to about 2015). Libraries came from 5' RACE. The run used an Illumina HiSeq 2500. A second PCR of about 7 to 12 cycles was performed with a sample-barcoded 5' primer and a J-beta primer mix. Starting from the raw public reads, TCRdb applied fastp trimming at Q25, assembled clones with MiXCR and retained in-frame beta chains. Every entry covers one CDR3 protein and lists the most common genes and DNA from its rows. The sample table shows roughly 1,500,000 distinct CDR3 sequences, and roughly 32% are seen once. Roughly 10% of the sample rests with the top ten. Sequenced sample: blood. All receptors derive from a young woman in good health.

This clonotype was seen repeatedly, ten times or more. The chain employs TRBV6-1 and TRBJ1-2; no reliable D call. The germline CDR1 and CDR2 sequences are MNHNS and SASEGT. V shed 10 bases and J shed 0 bases, with 12 bases lying between them. The CDR3 runs to 13 residues. The CDR3 spells CATSRAANYGYTF. CDR3 sequence (DNA): TGTGCCACCTCACGGGCCGCTAACTATGGCTACACCTTC.

The CDR3 DNA reads TGTGCCAGCAGCGCCCTTGGGACAGCGGAAGAGACCCAGTACTTC. Its translation is CASSALGTAEETQYF. The chain links TRBV9 to TRBJ2-5; 7 nucleotides agree with TRBD1. This CDR3 has 15 residues. V trimming: 3 bases; J trimming: 3 bases; junction bases outside the gene matches: 8. From germline, CDR1 is SGDLS and CDR2 YYNGEE.

This clonotype was counted between two and nine times. The chain is built from TRBV18 and TRBJ2-3; possibly TRBD2 for D (6 bases). Trimming left V 5 bases short and J 3 bases short, with 12 bases between. Germline V gene lookup returns CDR1 KGHSH and CDR2 LQKENI. The CDR3 has 14 residues. The CDR3 DNA reads TGTGCCAGCTCATCGGGGGTGAGGACAGATACGCAGTATTTT. Protein: CASSSGVRTDTQYF.

In its sample, this clonotype was seen a few times. CDR3 coding DNA: TGTGCCAGCAGTCGGATGGGCGACGAGCAGTACTTC. Translating it yields CASSRMGDEQYF. The chain is built from TRBV12-3 or TRBV12-4 and TRBJ2-4; no clear D gene. The J call may be in error: the DNA end matches TRBJ2-7 better. This CDR3 comprises 12 residues.

This clonotype was picked up a small number of times. V is TRBV27 and J is TRBJ2-4; D is uncertain. The CDR3 runs to 17 residues. Germline assignment: CDR1 MNHEY and CDR2 SMNVEV (reference sequence). Between the trimmed V and J ends, which lost 5 bases and 0 bases, there was a span of 17 bases. The CDR3 bases are TGTGCCAGCAGTCAAGATGGTCCAGCACTAGCCAAAAACATTCAGTACTTC. It translates to CASSQDGPALAKNIQYF.

This chain joins TRBV4-2 and TRBJ2-1; 11 bases are shared with TRBD2. The trim removed 0 bases at V and 3 bases at J, leaving 4 bases unmatched. The V gene's germline CDR1 is LGHNA and CDR2 YNFKEQ. The CDR3 sequence is 17 residues long. The CDR3, as DNA: TGTGCCAGCAGCCAAGAAGCTAGCGGGGGGCTCTACAATGAGCAGTTCTTC. Translation: CASSQEASGGLYNEQFF.

This clonotype was counted only a few times. This rearrangement joins TRBV7-8 to TRBJ1-1; no clear D gene. The germline CDR1 and CDR2 sequences are SGHVS and FQNEAQ. The CDR3 extends over 14 amino acids. V lost 1 base and J lost 0, with 6 bases in between. CDR3: CASSLDQVNTEAFF. CDR3 nucleotides: TGTGCCAGCAGCTTAGATCAAGTGAACACTGAAGCTTTCTTT. Full variable domain (rest looked up from reference TRBV7-8 and TRBJ1-1): GAGVSQSPRYKVAKRGQDVALRCDPISGHVSLFWYQQALGQGPEFLTYFQNEAQLDKSGLPSDRFFAERPEGSVSTLKIQRTQQEDSAVYLCASSLDQVNTEAFFGQGTRLTVV.

This rearrangement joins TRBV20-1 to TRBJ2-1; D unclear. Germline V CDR1 and CDR2: DFQATT, SNEGSKA (reference sequence). V was cut by 5 bases and J by 6 bases, with 11 bases left in between. The CDR3 spans 12 residues. The CDR3, as DNA: TGCAGTGCTCTGGGATACCTCAATGAGCAGTTCTTC. Amino acids: CSALGYLNEQFF.